These T cell receptor beta chains were read from a single sample in a study of technical replicates of blood from a few donors. Sequencing was performed with immunoSEQ multiplex PCR; in TCRdb, only in-frame clones are kept and a portion is missing. The data contain about 80,000 clones, roughly nine tenths of them singletons. The sequenced sample consisted of T cells isolated from PBMCs. These receptors were obtained from a human donor in good health. CDR3s include the opening cysteine and the closing phenylalanine or tryptophan. The order of the fields is J gene, V gene, clone size, D gene, CDR3 DNA, CDR3 protein. A D gene is named only where the DNA matches it firmly. Expanded clones are given a class, and other clones once, few, many or no size at all.

J: TRBJ2-7
V: TRBV5-1
size: NA
D: NA
DNA: TGCGCCAGCAGCTTCTCCAGCTCCTACGAGCAGTACTTC
CDR3: CASSFSSSYEQYF

J: TRBJ1-5
V: TRBV6-1
size: NA
D: NA
DNA: TGTGCCAGCAGTGAAATCGGGCCCCAGCATTTT
CDR3: CASSEIGPQHF

J: TRBJ2-7
V: TRBV7-8
size: NA
D: NA
DNA: TGTGCCAGCAGCCCGGGGTTGGGGTTACAGGGCACCTACGAGCAGTACTTC
CDR3: CASSPGLGLQGTYEQYF

J: TRBJ2-7
V: TRBV2
size: NA
D: NA
DNA: TGTGCCAGCAGTGCCTTAGTGAGTAAAGAGCAGTACTTC
CDR3: CASSALVSKEQYF

J: TRBJ2-7
V: TRBV5-6
size: NA
D: TRBD1
DNA: TGTGCCAGCAGCCTCTTATTGCAGGGGGTCTCCTACGAGCAGTACTTC
CDR3: CASSLLLQGVSYEQYF

J: TRBJ2-7
V: TRBV6-1
size: NA
D: TRBD1
DNA: TGTGCCAGCAGTGCCGGACAGGGTTCCTACGAGCAGTACTTC
CDR3: CASSAGQGSYEQYF

J: TRBJ2-1
V: TRBV14
size: once
D: TRBD1
DNA: TGTGCCAGCAGCCAAGATCGGGGGTATTGGGACAGGGGCTACAATGAGCAGTTCTTC
CDR3: CASSQDRGYWDRGYNEQFF

J: TRBJ1-4
V: TRBV9
size: NA
D: NA
DNA: TGTGCCAGCAGCTTTCGAGGGAATACTAATGAAAAACTGTTTTTT
CDR3: CASSFRGNTNEKLFF

J: TRBJ2-2
V: TRBV5-1
size: NA
D: NA
DNA: TGCGCCAGCAGCTTCAATACCGGGGAGCTGTTTTTT
CDR3: CASSFNTGELFF

J: TRBJ2-3
V: TRBV14
size: NA
D: NA
DNA: TGTGCCAGCAGCCCCCCGGGAAAAGGTTTCACAGATACGCAGTATTTT
CDR3: CASSPPGKGFTDTQYF

J: TRBJ2-5
V: TRBV6-5
size: NA
D: TRBD2
DNA: TGTGCCAGCACCAGTATAGCGGGAGGGCCCGAGACCCAGTACTTC
CDR3: CASTSIAGGPETQYF

J: TRBJ1-6
V: TRBV5-4
size: once
D: NA
DNA: TGTGCCAGCAGGACGGACTTATCTTCACCCCTCCACTTT
CDR3: CASRTDLSSPLHF

J: TRBJ2-1
V: TRBV11-3
size: NA
D: TRBD2
DNA: TGTGCCAGCACTACAGGGACTAGCGGAGTTTACAATGAGCAGTTCTTC
CDR3: CASTTGTSGVYNEQFF

J: TRBJ1-4
V: TRBV7-9
size: NA
D: TRBD1
DNA: TGTGCCAGCAGCATGGGACAGGATAATGAAAAACTGTTTTTT
CDR3: CASSMGQDNEKLFF

J: TRBJ2-5
V: TRBV19
size: NA
D: TRBD1
DNA: TGTGCCAGTAGTATGGGGACAGCTTTACAAGAGACCCAGTACTTC
CDR3: CASSMGTALQETQYF

J: TRBJ1-1
V: TRBV7-2
size: NA
D: NA
DNA: TGTGCCAGCAGCTTCTACGTGAACACTGAAGCTTTCTTT
CDR3: CASSFYVNTEAFF

J: TRBJ2-7
V: TRBV7-9
size: NA
D: NA
DNA: TGTGCCAGCAGCTTAGTTCGGCAGGGGACCTACGAGCAGTACTTC
CDR3: CASSLVRQGTYEQYF

J: TRBJ2-1
V: TRBV29-1
size: once
D: NA
DNA: TGCAGCGTTGAAGATCAGGACTCTAGCTCCTACAATGAGCAGTTCTTC
CDR3: CSVEDQDSSSYNEQFF

J: TRBJ1-5
V: TRBV10-3
size: NA
D: NA
DNA: TGTGCCATCAGTGAGTCGTTAGCCATCCATGATTATCAGCCCCAGCATTTT
CDR3: CAISESLAIHDYQPQHF

J: TRBJ2-5
V: TRBV7-7
size: NA
D: TRBD1
DNA: TGTGCCAGCACCCCGGGACAGATTTTTCAAGAGACCCAGTACTTC
CDR3: CASTPGQIFQETQYF

J: TRBJ1-4
V: TRBV6-6
size: NA
D: TRBD1
DNA: TGTGCCAGCAGTTCTTTGGACAGGGATCGGGAAAAACTGTTTTTT
CDR3: CASSSLDRDREKLFF

J: TRBJ1-4
V: TRBV16
size: NA
D: NA
DNA: TGTGCCAGCAGCCGGCTGGGCGGGAGTAATGAAAAACTGTTTTTT
CDR3: CASSRLGGSNEKLFF

J: TRBJ2-7
V: TRBV29-1
size: NA
D: NA
DNA: TGCAGCGTTGAATCTCAGGAAAATAGCTACGAGCAGTACTTC
CDR3: CSVESQENSYEQYF

J: TRBJ2-1
V: TRBV9
size: NA
D: NA
DNA: TGTGCCAGCAGCGTAGCTACAAGCGGGTGGTCCTACAATGAGCAGTTCTTC
CDR3: CASSVATSGWSYNEQFF

J: TRBJ2-1
V: TRBV13
size: NA
D: TRBD2
DNA: TGTGCCAGCAGCTTAGGCCTATGGGGGACTAGCGGGAATGAGCAGTTCTTC
CDR3: CASSLGLWGTSGNEQFF

J: TRBJ2-1
V: TRBV2
size: NA
D: NA
DNA: TGTGCCAGCTCCGGTGCGGGCTTCGGCTCCTACAATGAGCAGTTCTTC
CDR3: CASSGAGFGSYNEQFF

J: TRBJ2-3
V: TRBV4-1
size: once
D: NA
DNA: TGCGCCAGCACCTATGGTAGCCGTAGATACCTAAATAGCACAGATACGCAGTATTTT
CDR3: CASTYGSRRYLNSTDTQYF

J: TRBJ1-5
V: TRBV6-1
size: NA
D: TRBD1
DNA: TGTGCCAGCAGTGGGACAGGGACTCAGCCCCAGCATTTT
CDR3: CASSGTGTQPQHF

J: TRBJ2-7
V: TRBV7-9
size: once
D: NA
DNA: TGTGCCAGCAGCTTGACAGAGTACGAGCAGTACTTC
CDR3: CASSLTEYEQYF

J: TRBJ2-1
V: TRBV13
size: once
D: NA
DNA: TGTGCCAGCAGCTTAGAAGTCAGGCGGGATGAGCAGTTCTTC
CDR3: CASSLEVRRDEQFF

J: TRBJ1-3
V: TRBV7-8
size: NA
D: TRBD1
DNA: TGTGCCAGCAGCTTTCACAGGGGAGTTGGAAACACCATATATTTT
CDR3: CASSFHRGVGNTIYF

J: TRBJ1-1
V: TRBV28
size: NA
D: NA
DNA: TGTGCCAGCAGTTTAAGGACAGCCACTGAAGCTTTCTTT
CDR3: CASSLRTATEAFF

J: TRBJ2-5
V: TRBV7-8
size: NA
D: NA
DNA: TGTGCCAGCAGCTTCGGGACAATGGAGACCCAGTACTTC
CDR3: CASSFGTMETQYF

J: TRBJ1-1
V: TRBV6-5
size: NA
D: TRBD1
DNA: TGTGCCAGCAGTACCGGGACAGGGACCCACACTGAAGCTTTCTTT
CDR3: CASSTGTGTHTEAFF

J: TRBJ1-1
V: TRBV4-3
size: NA
D: NA
DNA: TGCGCCGCCGGGGTTGGAGCTGAAGCTTTCTTT
CDR3: CAAGVGAEAFF

J: TRBJ2-7
V: TRBV15
size: NA
D: NA
DNA: TGTGCCACCAGCAGCTCGGGCGAGCAGTACTTC
CDR3: CATSSSGEQYF

J: TRBJ2-1
V: TRBV5-1
size: NA
D: TRBD1
DNA: TGCGCCAGCAGCTTCGAGGCGCCCGGGACAGGGGGGTACAATGAGCAGTTCTTC
CDR3: CASSFEAPGTGGYNEQFF

J: TRBJ2-7
V: TRBV5-1
size: once
D: NA
DNA: TGCGCCAGCAGCCGCGGAAACTCCTACGAGCAGTACTTC
CDR3: CASSRGNSYEQYF

J: TRBJ1-1
V: TRBV18
size: NA
D: NA
DNA: TGTGCCAGCTCACCAACCGGTTCGGGGAACACTGAAGCTTTCTTT
CDR3: CASSPTGSGNTEAFF

J: TRBJ2-7
V: TRBV4-1
size: NA
D: TRBD2
DNA: TGCGCCAGCAGCCAGAGGAGACTAGCGGAGAAGGGCGAGCAGTACTTC
CDR3: CASSQRRLAEKGEQYF

J: TRBJ1-1
V: TRBV19
size: NA
D: NA
DNA: TGTGCCAGTAGTTACCAGGGTGCGAGCACTGAAGCTTTCTTT
CDR3: CASSYQGASTEAFF

J: TRBJ2-1
V: TRBV4-3
size: NA
D: TRBD2
DNA: TGCGCCAGCAGCCAAGCGGGAGGGGCCTACAATGAGCAGTTCTTC
CDR3: CASSQAGGAYNEQFF

J: TRBJ2-3
V: TRBV29-1
size: NA
D: NA
DNA: TGCAGCGTTTCTAGCGATCTCTCTAGCACAGATACGCAGTATTTT
CDR3: CSVSSDLSSTDTQYF

J: TRBJ2-7
V: TRBV19
size: NA
D: TRBD1
DNA: TGTGCCAGTACCCAGGACAGGGACTCCTACGAGCAGTACTTC
CDR3: CASTQDRDSYEQYF

J: TRBJ1-2
V: TRBV7-9
size: NA
D: TRBD1
DNA: TGTGCCAGCAGCTCCCCCAGGGGGCAGAATGGCTACACCTTC
CDR3: CASSSPRGQNGYTF